The 25 T cell receptor beta chains below were found in one sample sequenced in a study of CD8 T cells in Susac syndrome. After extraction with the RNeasy kit, 0.5 to 1 ug of the RNA was reverse transcribed using random hexamers. TCRdb re-called the immunoSEQ multiplex PCR reads with MiXCR, one entry per CDR3 protein. The sample shows just over 150,000 distinct CDR3 sequences, approximately 95% of them seen only once. Material: CD4+ T cells from PBMCs. These receptors were taken from a human donor with Susac syndrome.

V gene TRBV14 combines with J gene TRBJ1-4, with TRBD1 identical over 9 bases. This CDR3 has 15 amino acids. V shed 1 base, J shed 5 bases, and the junction held 2 bases outside the gene matches. Germline-derived CDR1 and CDR2 are SGHDN and FVKESK. In DNA form, the CDR3 reads TGTGCCAGCAGCCAAGCCGGGACAGGGAATGAAAAACTGTTTTTT. Translation: CASSQAGTGNEKLFF.

V and J are TRBV7-9 and TRBJ1-2; no clear D. V was pared by 1 base and J by 8 bases, with 17 bases between. The CDR3 sequence is 15 residues long. Germline V CDR1 and CDR2: SEHNR, FQNEAQ (reference sequence). Here the CDR3 reads CASSLVSSPREGYTF. The CDR3 DNA reads TGTGCCAGCAGCTTAGTAAGTTCACCGAGGGAGGGCTACACCTTC.

The chain uses TRBV9 and TRBJ2-1; TRBD2 might be the D (5 bases). From germline, CDR1 is SGDLS and CDR2 YYNGEE. The CDR3 consists of 17 residues. Trimming took 0 bases from V and 5 from J, leaving 18 bases between them. The CDR3 sequence: CASSVDPGSAGHNEQFF. CDR3 bases: TGTGCCAGCAGCGTAGACCCGGGGAGCGCGGGTCACAATGAGCAGTTCTTC.

This sequence joins TRBV12-3 or TRBV12-4 and TRBJ2-7; tentative D call: TRBD2 (6 bases). CDR3 length equals 13 residues. Trimming took 4 bases from V and 4 from J, leaving 11 bases between them. The CDR3 DNA sequence: TGTGCCAGCAGTTGGGGGGAACAATACGAGCAGTACTTC. Translated, it gives CASSWGEQYEQYF.

This chain joins TRBV29-1 and TRBJ2-5; 9 nucleotides agree with TRBD2. This CDR3 region has 14 residues. Trimming cost V 6 bases and J 1 base; bases outside gene matches: 6. Germline V lookup: CDR1 SQVTM, CDR2 ANQGSEA. DNA of the CDR3: TGCAGCGTGGGGATAGCGGGGGCCCAAGAGACCCAGTACTTC. Protein sequence: CSVGIAGAQETQYF.

The chain combines TRBV15 with TRBJ2-7, with 10 bases aligning to TRBD2. The CDR3 spans 14 residues. Trimming took 5 bases from V and 4 from J; bases not matched to a gene: 5. From germline, CDR1 is LNHNV and CDR2 YYDKDF (reference sequence). Here the CDR3 DNA reads TGTGCCACCAGCGGAGCGGGGGGGCTGTACGAGCAGTACTTC. Translation: CATSGAGGLYEQYF.

J is TRBJ2-5 and V is TRBV4-2; no clear D. V lost 1 base to trimming and J lost 3 bases, with 15 bases between them. The germline V gene encodes CDR1 LGHNA and CDR2 YNFKEQ. The CDR3 length is 16 residues. The CDR3 DNA reads TGTGCCAGCAGCCAAGCCTCCCCCAGTAAGGAAGAGACCCAGTACTTC. Encoded protein: CASSQASPSKEETQYF.

This chain connects TRBV2 to TRBJ2-7; D call uncertain. Between the trimmed V and J ends, which lost 2 bases and 4 bases, there was a span of 9 bases. Germline lookup yields CDR1 SNHLY and CDR2 FYNNEI. The CDR3 loop spans 13 amino acids. CDR3 loop: CASSEYLGYEQYF. In DNA, the CDR3 is TGTGCCAGCAGTGAATACCTTGGGTACGAGCAGTACTTC.

The chain carries TRBV29-1 and TRBJ1-2, with TRBD1 as a possible D gene (6 bases). V shed 4 bases and J shed 4 bases, with 13 bases lying between them. This CDR3 spans 13 amino acids. CDR1 and CDR2 from the germline V gene are SQVTM and ANQGSEA. For the CDR3, the DNA is TGCAGCGTTGGACAGGCCTCGGGCTATGGCTACACCTTC. It codes for CSVGQASGYGYTF.

The rearrangement uses TRBV9 and TRBJ1-1; 8 positions match TRBD1. In germline, CDR1 is SGDLS, CDR2 YYNGEE. CDR3 size: 16 residues. J gave up 1 base and V 0 bases, and 5 bases lay outside the gene matches. The CDR3 DNA is TGTGCCAGCAGCGTAGTCGACAGGGGCTGGAACACTGAAGCTTTCTTT. It is translated as CASSVVDRGWNTEAFF.

This clonotype was observed a handful of times. The chain is built from TRBV6-6 and TRBJ1-2; D is unclear. The CDR3 extends over 12 amino acids. CDR1 and CDR2 (germline): MNHNY, SVGAGI (reference sequence). The V end was cut by 5 bases, the J end by 3 bases, with 7 bases between. CDR3 sequence (DNA): TGTGCCAGCAGTCTGAGTGACTATGGCTACACCTTC. Encoded protein: CASSLSDYGYTF.

This clonotype was seen once. The CDR3 region has the DNA TGCGCCAGCAGCCAAGATATGTGGACTAGCGAGCTCGAGCAGTTCTTC. It specifies CASSQDMWTSELEQFF. This chain connects TRBV4-1 to TRBJ2-1; TRBD2 aligns across 9 bases. The CDR3 consists of 16 residues. CDR1 is MGHRA and CDR2 is YSYEKL in the germline V gene. V gave up 0 bases and J gave up 10 bases; unmatched junction bases: 10.

As DNA, the CDR3 is TGCAGTGCTAGTCGGGTAGCGGGGGAGACCCAGTACTTC. Protein sequence: CSASRVAGETQYF. The chain employs TRBV20-1 and TRBJ2-5; TRBD2 agrees at 8 bases. Germline V gene sequence: CDR1 DFQATT, CDR2 SNEGSKA (reference sequence). V lost 3 bases, J lost 5 bases, and 5 bases stayed unmatched. This CDR3 has 13 residues.

V gene TRBV3-1 combines with J gene TRBJ2-2; no clear D. The germline gives CDR1 LGHDT, CDR2 YNNKEL (reference sequence). The CDR3 sequence is 16 residues long. V lost 0 bases, J lost 0 bases, and 8 bases lay in between. The CDR3 loop reads CASSQERNPNTGELFF. DNA for the CDR3: TGTGCCAGCAGCCAAGAAAGAAATCCGAACACCGGGGAGCTGTTTTTT.

The chain uses TRBV4-1 and TRBJ1-1; maybe TRBD1 (5 bases). Germline loops: CDR1 MGHRA, CDR2 YSYEKL. This CDR3 spans 15 amino acids. The V end was cut by 1 base, the J end by 4 bases, with 13 bases between. As DNA, the CDR3 is TGCGCCAGCAGCCAAGTATCCAGGGAGGGCACTGAAGCTTTCTTT. Translated: CASSQVSREGTEAFF.

The chain recombines TRBV20-1 with TRBJ1-1, with a tentative D call TRBD1 (6 bases). This CDR3 spans 13 amino acids. Germline V gives CDR1 DFQATT, CDR2 SNEGSKA (reference sequence). Trimming pared 4 bases from V and 1 base from J, leaving 10 bases between. The CDR3 protein is CSAMTGKNTEAFF. In DNA form, the CDR3 reads TGCAGTGCTATGACAGGAAAGAACACTGAAGCTTTCTTT.

The J gene is TRBJ2-1, the V gene TRBV19; D is unclear. Germline CDR1 LNHDA, CDR2 SQIVND (reference sequence). The CDR3 spans 13 residues. Trimming shortened V by 2 bases and J by 4 bases, and 6 bases separated the two germline ends. DNA of the CDR3: TGTGCCAGTAGTATACAACAATACAATGAGCAGTTCTTC. This translates into CASSIQQYNEQFF.

The chain links TRBV14 to TRBJ1-1; D is unclear. The V end was cut by 4 bases, the J end by 0 bases, with 6 bases between. The CDR3 has 13 residues. The V gene's germline CDR1 is SGHDN and CDR2 FVKESK. CDR3 residues: CASSPPVNTEAFF. The DNA for the CDR3 is TGTGCCAGCAGCCCCCCAGTGAACACTGAAGCTTTCTTT.

The chain combines TRBV5-4 with TRBJ1-1; D ambiguous. The germline V gene has CDR1 SGHNT and CDR2 YYREEE (reference sequence). The CDR3 extends over 14 amino acids. Trimming removed 1 base from V and 1 base from J, with 8 bases in between. The CDR3: CASSLTAQNTEAFF. The CDR3 DNA reads TGTGCCAGCAGCTTGACAGCCCAGAACACTGAAGCTTTCTTT.

V and J are TRBV11-2 and TRBJ1-6; 8 bases are a match to TRBD1. The CDR3 covers 16 residues. The V segment lost 0 bases and the J segment 5 bases; nucleotides outside the gene matches: 3. Germline V CDR1 and CDR2: SGHAT, FQNNGV. The CDR3 bases are TGTGCCAGCAGCTTAGAAGGGACAGGCAATAATTCACCCCTCCACTTT. This codes for CASSLEGTGNNSPLHF. Using reference TRBV11-2 and TRBJ1-6 for the parts outside the CDR3, the full variable domain is EAGVAQSPRYKIIEKRQSVAFWCNPISGHATLYWYQQILGQGPKLLIQFQNNGVVDDSQLPKDRFSAERLKGVDSTLKIQPAKLEDSAVYLCASSLEGTGNNSPLHFGNGTRLTVT.

The chain employs TRBV12-3 or TRBV12-4 and TRBJ2-6; TRBD2 is a possible D gene (6 bases). The CDR3 has 15 residues. V lost 6 bases and J 0 bases, leaving 9 bases between the germline ends. In nucleotides, the CDR3 is TGTGCCAGCAGCATGACTAGCTCTGGGGCCAACGTCCTGACTTTC. Its protein is CASSMTSSGANVLTF.

The chain joins TRBV11-2 to TRBJ1-2, with D possibly matching TRBD1 (6 bases). V shed 4 bases and J shed 7 bases, with 13 bases lying between them. The CDR3 contains 13 residues. Germline-derived CDR1 and CDR2 are SGHAT and FQNNGV. CDR3 sequence: CASSSHREVGYTF. The CDR3, as DNA: TGTGCCAGCAGCTCCCACAGGGAGGTTGGCTACACCTTC.

The chain combines TRBV18 with TRBJ2-5; D is unresolved. Germline V gives CDR1 KGHSH, CDR2 LQKENI. Trimming stripped 6 bases from V and 0 bases from J, with 8 bases between. The CDR3 extends over 13 amino acids. In nucleotides, the CDR3 is TGTGCCAGCTCCGCCAGTTACCAAGAGACCCAGTACTTC. Translated: CASSASYQETQYF.

DNA for the CDR3: TGTGCCAGCCCCTCTGGGCAGGACGAGCAGTACTTC. Protein sequence: CASPSGQDEQYF. The chain links TRBV6-5 to TRBJ2-7; D ambiguous. The CDR3 covers 12 residues. Germline assignment: CDR1 MNHEY and CDR2 SVGAGI. V dropped 8 bases and J dropped 5 bases, with 13 bases sitting between them.

This clonotype was recorded only once. The rearrangement links TRBV18 to TRBJ1-1; TRBD1 agrees at 10 bases. Germline CDR1 and CDR2: KGHSH and LQKENI. Unmatched junction bases numbered 7, after V lost 6 bases and J lost 3 bases. This CDR3 contains 15 residues. CDR3: CASSRDRGGDTEAFF. The DNA of the CDR3 is TGTGCCAGCTCCCGGGACAGGGGAGGTGACACTGAAGCTTTCTTT. Full variable domain (outside the CDR3, taken from reference TRBV18 and TRBJ1-1): NAGVMQNPRHLVRRRGQEARLRCSPMKGHSHVYWYRQLPEEGLKFMVYLQKENIIDESGMPKERFSAEFPKEGPSILRIQQVVRGDSAAYFCASSRDRGGDTEAFFGQGTRLTVV.